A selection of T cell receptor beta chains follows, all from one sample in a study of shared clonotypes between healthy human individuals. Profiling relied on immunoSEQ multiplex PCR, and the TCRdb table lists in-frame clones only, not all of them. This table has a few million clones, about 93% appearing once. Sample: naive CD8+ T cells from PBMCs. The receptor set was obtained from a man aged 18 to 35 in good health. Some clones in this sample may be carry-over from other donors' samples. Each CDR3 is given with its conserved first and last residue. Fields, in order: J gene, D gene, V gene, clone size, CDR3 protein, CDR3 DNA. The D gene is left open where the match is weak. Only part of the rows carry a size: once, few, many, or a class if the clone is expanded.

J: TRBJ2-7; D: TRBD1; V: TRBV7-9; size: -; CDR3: CASSQGQGVYEQYF; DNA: TGTGCCAGCAGCCAAGGACAGGGGGTCTACGAGCAGTACTTC
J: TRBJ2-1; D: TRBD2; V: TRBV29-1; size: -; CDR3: CSVGSRGRLNEQFF; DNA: TGCAGCGTGGGGTCTCGCGGGAGGTTAAATGAGCAGTTCTTC
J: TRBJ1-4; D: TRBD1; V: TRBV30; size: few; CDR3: CAGRGQGEKLFF; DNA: TGTGCCGGACGGGGACAGGGTGAAAAACTGTTTTTT
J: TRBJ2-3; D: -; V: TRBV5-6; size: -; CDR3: CASSRDPPYTDTQYF; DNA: TGTGCCAGCAGCCGGGACCCCCCCTACACAGATACGCAGTATTTT
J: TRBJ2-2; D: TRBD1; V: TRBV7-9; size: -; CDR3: CASSLAGTGGTGELFF; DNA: TGTGCCAGCAGCTTAGCCGGGACAGGGGGGACCGGGGAGCTGTTTTTT
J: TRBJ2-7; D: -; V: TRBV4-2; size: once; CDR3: CASSQEPKVLSPGEQYF; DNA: TGTGCCAGCAGCCAAGAGCCGAAGGTACTTAGCCCGGGGGAGCAGTACTTC
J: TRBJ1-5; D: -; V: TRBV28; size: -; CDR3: CASSLITGPYNQPQHF; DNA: TGTGCCAGCAGTTTGATCACCGGGCCGTACAATCAGCCCCAGCATTTT
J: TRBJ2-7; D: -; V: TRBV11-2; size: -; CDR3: CASSSSGTTYEQYF; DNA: TGTGCCAGCAGCTCCTCCGGGACCACCTACGAGCAGTACTTC
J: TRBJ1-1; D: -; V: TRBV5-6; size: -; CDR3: CASRRGKLMNTEAFF; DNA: TGTGCCAGCAGAAGGGGGAAACTCATGAACACTGAAGCTTTCTTT
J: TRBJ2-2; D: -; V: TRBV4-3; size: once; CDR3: CASTPVGGAAGELFF; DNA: TGCGCCAGCACCCCAGTGGGGGGGGCAGCCGGGGAGCTGTTTTTT
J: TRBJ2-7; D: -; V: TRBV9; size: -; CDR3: CASSVAGVGTGQYF; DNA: TGTGCCAGCAGCGTAGCAGGGGTAGGGACTGGGCAGTACTTC
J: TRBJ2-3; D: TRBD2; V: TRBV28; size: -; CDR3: CASSLSPSGDTQYF; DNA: TGTGCCAGCAGTTTATCCCCTAGCGGAGATACGCAGTATTTT
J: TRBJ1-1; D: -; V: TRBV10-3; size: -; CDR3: CAISAADREIEAFF; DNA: TGTGCCATCAGCGCGGCGGATAGGGAGATTGAAGCTTTCTTT
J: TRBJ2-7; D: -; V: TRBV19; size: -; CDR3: CASSISLGYYEQYF; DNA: TGTGCCAGTAGTATCAGTCTCGGCTACTACGAGCAGTACTTC
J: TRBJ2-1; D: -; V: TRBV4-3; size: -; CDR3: CASSQFYYLPGNEQFF; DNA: TGCGCCAGCAGCCAATTTTACTACCTACCTGGAAATGAGCAGTTCTTC
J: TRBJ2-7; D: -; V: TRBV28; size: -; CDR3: CASSLGRDVDEQYF; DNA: TGTGCCAGCAGTTTGGGCAGGGATGTCGACGAGCAGTACTTC
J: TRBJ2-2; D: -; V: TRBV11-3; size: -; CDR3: CASSLGHNTGELFF; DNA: TGTGCCAGCAGCTTAGGACACAACACCGGGGAGCTGTTTTTT
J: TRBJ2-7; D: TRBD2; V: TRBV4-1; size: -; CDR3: CASSHGLADPRGEQYF; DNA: TGCGCCAGCAGCCACGGACTAGCGGACCCTAGGGGGGAGCAGTACTTC
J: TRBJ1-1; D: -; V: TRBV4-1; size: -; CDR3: CASSQEAHTEAFF; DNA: TGCGCCAGCAGCCAAGAAGCTCACACTGAAGCTTTCTTT
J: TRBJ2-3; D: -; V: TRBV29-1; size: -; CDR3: CSGFSVADTQYF; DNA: TGCAGCGGATTTTCGGTCGCAGATACGCAGTATTTT
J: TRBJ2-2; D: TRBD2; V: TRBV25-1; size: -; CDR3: CASRQSSGRDTGELFF; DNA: TGTGCCAGCAGGCAATCAAGCGGGAGAGACACCGGGGAGCTGTTTTTT
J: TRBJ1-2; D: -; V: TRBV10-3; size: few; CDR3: CAISESFSLEGGYTF; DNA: TGTGCCATCAGTGAGTCCTTCAGCCTGGAAGGCGGCTACACCTTC
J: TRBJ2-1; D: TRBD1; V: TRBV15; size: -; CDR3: CATSTSIRDRGIYRPYNEQFF; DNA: TGTGCCACCAGCACCAGTATTAGGGACAGGGGCATCTACCGACCGTACAATGAGCAGTTCTTC
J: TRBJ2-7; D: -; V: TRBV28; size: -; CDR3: CASSLRLPPYEQYF; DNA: TGTGCCAGCAGCCTGCGGTTACCCCCCTACGAGCAGTACTTC
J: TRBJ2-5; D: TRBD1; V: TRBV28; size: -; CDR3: CASRRDRGLETQYF; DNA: TGTGCCAGCAGGAGAGACAGGGGATTAGAGACCCAGTACTTC
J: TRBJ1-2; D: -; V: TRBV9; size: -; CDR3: CASSADRNYGYTF; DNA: TGTGCCAGCAGCGCCGACCGGAACTATGGCTACACCTTC
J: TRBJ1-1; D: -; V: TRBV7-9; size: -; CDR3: CASSQGNTEAFF; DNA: TGTGCCAGCAGCCAGGGGAACACTGAAGCTTTCTTT
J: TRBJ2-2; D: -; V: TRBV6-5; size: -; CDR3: CASSYSAGANTGELFF; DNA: TGTGCCAGCAGTTACTCGGCCGGAGCGAACACCGGGGAGCTGTTTTTT
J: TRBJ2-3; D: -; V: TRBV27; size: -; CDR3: CASSLDRTTDTQYF; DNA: TGTGCCAGCAGTTTGGACAGAACCACAGATACGCAGTATTTT
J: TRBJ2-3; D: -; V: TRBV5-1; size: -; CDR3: CASSLEGSADTQYF; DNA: TGCGCCAGCAGCTTGGAGGGTTCGGCAGATACGCAGTATTTT
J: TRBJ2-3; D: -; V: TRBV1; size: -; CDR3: CTSSQRGSGRRTDTQYF; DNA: TGCACCAGCAGCCAACGGGGTAGCGGGAGGAGGACAGATACGCAGTATTTT
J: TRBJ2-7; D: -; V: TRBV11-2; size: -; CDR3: CASSFSLDGHEQYF; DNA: TGTGCCAGCAGCTTCAGTCTAGACGGTCACGAGCAGTACTTC